This T cell receptor beta chain was profiled in a study of CD8 T cells in ankylosing spondylitis. Notes on the study in general: Earlier reports found some motif variants in synovial fluid and blood in reactive arthritis. A TCR beta motif made of fewer than ten highly homologous variants seemed typical of ankylosing spondylitis blood. In ankylosing spondylitis patients, matched synovial fluid reportedly showed significant enrichment of disease-linked clones.

TCRdb passed the 5' RACE reads through MiXCR, listing each CDR3 protein once. The sample contains a few hundred thousand distinct CDR3 sequences, around 24% of which appear only once. This clonotype was seen a handful of times. Antigen unknown. The CDR3 consists of 13 residues. The V gene lost 3 bases and the J gene lost 3 bases, with 11 bases spanning the gap. CDR1 and CDR2 (germline): DFQATT, SNEGSKA (reference sequence). This TCR was sampled from a male donor with ankylosing spondylitis. Sequenced input: blood, either unsorted or a sorted T cell fraction (not recorded which). The chain links TRBV20-1 to TRBJ2-5; possible D gene TRBD1, 5 bases. The CDR3 DNA sequence: TGCAGTGCTAGCTTTGTAGGGGAAGAGACCCAGTACTTC. It encodes CSASFVGEETQYF.